These 2 T cell receptor beta chains were sequenced from one sample in a study of shared clonotypes between healthy human individuals. The table came from immunoSEQ multiplex PCR; TCRdb's copy has only in-frame clones and leaves some out. Of about 2.1 million clones in the sample, roughly 95% were seen once. CD45RO negativity and positive selection for CCR7 defined naive CD8 cells, a population that excluded terminally differentiated effector memory CD45RA+ cells. The sequenced sample consisted of naive CD8+ T cells from PBMCs. These TCRs come from a young man in good health. Some clones in this sample may be carry-over from other donors' samples.

The rearrangement joins TRBV28 to TRBJ2-2; D is uncertain. V lost 3 bases and J lost 2, with 13 bases in between. Germline CDR1 and CDR2: MDHEN and SYDVKM. This CDR3 is built from 16 residues. CDR3 sequence reads: CASSFLGSPNTGELFF. The CDR3 nucleotides are TGTGCCAGCAGTTTCCTAGGATCTCCTAACACCGGGGAGCTGTTTTTT. Drawing the rest from reference TRBV28 and TRBJ2-2, the complete variable domain is DVKVTQSSRYLVKRTGEKVFLECVQDMDHENMFWYRQDPGLGLRLIYFSYDVKMKEKGDIPEGYSVSREKKERFSLILESASTNQTSMYLCASSFLGSPNTGELFFGEGSRLTVL.

This clone is a singleton in its sample. The V call is TRBV11-2, the J call TRBJ2-2; D perhaps matches TRBD1 (6 bases). The V gene lost 2 bases and the J gene lost 6 bases, with 16 bases spanning the gap. This CDR3 region has 16 residues. CDR1 is SGHAT, CDR2 FQNNGV, per germline. For the CDR3, the DNA is TGTGCCAGCAGCTTATTTTCAAGGGGGTCGGCCGGGGAGCTGTTTTTT. It is translated as CASSLFSRGSAGELFF. The whole variable domain, filled in from reference TRBV11-2 and TRBJ2-2, reads EAGVAQSPRYKIIEKRQSVAFWCNPISGHATLYWYQQILGQGPKLLIQFQNNGVVDDSQLPKDRFSAERLKGVDSTLKIQPAKLEDSAVYLCASSLFSRGSAGELFFGEGSRLTVL.